Below are 23 T cell receptor beta chains sequenced from a single sample in a study of T-cell reconstitution after alpha-beta-depleted transplantation in children. Construction of the TCRbeta library involved unique molecular identifiers. MiXCR, applied by TCRdb to the PCR reads, yields one record per CDR3 protein. The table shows 670,000 or so distinct CDR3 sequences, with 10% to 15% occurring only once. This material consisted of PBMCs, taken before TCRalphabeta/CD19-depleted stem cell transplant. Receptors were obtained from a girl aged 2 to 9 with congenital amegakaryocytic thrombocytopenia, due to receive a stem cell transplant.

This clonotype was seen just once. It may be a read error: a sequence one base away is much more abundant. V gene TRBV12-3 or TRBV12-4 combines with J gene TRBJ1-5; 9 bases agree with TRBD1. Trimming at V came to 3 bases and at J to 2 bases, leaving 5 bases not matched to a gene. The CDR3 is made up of 16 amino acids. The CDR3 reads CASSLPQGARNQPQHF. The CDR3 DNA follows: TGTGCCAGCAGTTTGCCACAGGGGGCTCGCAATCAGCCCCAGCATTTT.

In its sample, this clonotype was seen many times. The J gene is TRBJ2-2, the V gene TRBV7-9, with D unresolved. CDR1 is SEHNR, CDR2 FQNEAQ, per germline (reference sequence). The CDR3 length is 16 residues. V was clipped by 1 base and J by 0 bases, with 9 bases between them. The CDR3 sequence: CASSLVLEPNTGELFF. The CDR3 bases are TGTGCCAGCAGCTTAGTATTGGAACCGAACACCGGGGAGCTGTTTTTT.

V usage is TRBV11-1 and J usage is TRBJ2-5; tentative D call: TRBD1 (6 bases). The germline gives CDR1 SGHAT, CDR2 FQDESV (reference sequence). The CDR3 contains 15 residues. Trimming cost V 3 bases and J 3 bases, with 14 bases left between them. The CDR3 here is CASSLAGQYKETQYF. CDR3 nucleotide sequence: TGTGCCAGCAGCTTGGCAGGACAGTACAAAGAGACCCAGTACTTC.

This clonotype was recorded many times. J is TRBJ1-1 and V is TRBV20-1; D is possibly TRBD1 (6 bases). The CDR3 is made up of 14 amino acids. In germline, CDR1 is DFQATT, CDR2 SNEGSKA (reference sequence). Between the trimmed V and J ends, which lost 6 bases and 0 bases, there was a span of 14 bases. The DNA for the CDR3 is TGCAGTGCAGAACCCAGGGGCATGAACACTGAAGCTTTCTTT. It is translated as CSAEPRGMNTEAFF.

This rearrangement joins TRBV12-3 or TRBV12-4 to TRBJ1-6; the D gene is possibly TRBD1 (5 bases). The CDR3 runs to 14 residues. V lost 4 bases and J lost 13, with 17 bases in between. CDR3 in amino acids: CASSWRGRGGPLHF. The CDR3 nucleotides read TGTGCCAGCAGTTGGAGGGGTCGAGGCGGGCCCCTCCACTTT.

The V and J genes are TRBV19 and TRBJ1-1, with 11 nucleotides matching TRBD1. The germline CDR1 and CDR2 sequences are LNHDA and SQIVND (reference sequence). The CDR3 totals 18 residues. With V trimmed by 1 base and J by 0 bases, 7 bases remained unmatched. DNA of the CDR3: TGTGCCAGTAGTATAGGCCGGACAGGGGGCGATTTGAACACTGAAGCTTTCTTT. It specifies CASSIGRTGGDLNTEAFF.

The chain carries TRBV28 and TRBJ2-4, with a possible D match to TRBD2 (7 bases). The V end lost 6 bases, the J end lost 6 bases, and 18 bases lay between the germline ends. The CDR3 has 15 amino acids. CDR1 and CDR2 (germline): MDHEN, SYDVKM. The DNA for the CDR3 is TGTGCCAGCAGAGGATTCGGGGGGCTCGGAAACATTCAGTACTTC. Its protein is CASRGFGGLGNIQYF.

The rearrangement joins TRBV12-3 or TRBV12-4 to TRBJ2-7; a possible D gene is TRBD2 (6 bases). Trimming removed 2 bases from V and 3 bases from J, with 17 bases in between. The CDR3 is made up of 16 amino acids. The CDR3 bases are TGTGCCAGCAGTTTACGATACAGACTAGGGAACTACGAGCAGTACTTC. Amino acid sequence: CASSLRYRLGNYEQYF.

Only a few counts were recorded for this clonotype. The chain joins TRBV5-6 to TRBJ2-3; no definite D call. V shed 5 bases and J shed 0 bases, with 16 bases lying between them. Germline assignment: CDR1 SGHDT and CDR2 YYEEEE. The CDR3 sequence is 16 residues long. The CDR3: CASSWRQPPSTDTQYF. CDR3 in DNA: TGTGCCAGCAGTTGGCGGCAACCCCCTAGCACAGATACGCAGTATTTT.

This clonotype showed up just a few times. The chain is built from TRBV7-8 and TRBJ2-7; D gene ambiguous. V was trimmed by 4 bases and J by 2 bases, leaving 9 bases between them. The CDR3 length is 13 residues. The germline CDR1 and CDR2 sequences are SGHVS and FQNEAQ. The CDR3 bases are TGTGCCAGCAGCTCGGCGGTTACCTACGAGCAGTACTTC. As protein: CASSSAVTYEQYF.

The chain is built from TRBV7-2 and TRBJ2-3; no reliable D call. V lost 2 bases and J lost 4, with 13 bases in between. The CDR3 is made up of 15 amino acids. In germline, CDR1 is SGHTA, CDR2 FQGNSA. This CDR3 reads CASSLTSLRPDTQYF. The DNA of the CDR3 is TGTGCCAGCAGCTTAACAAGTCTCCGGCCAGATACGCAGTATTTT. The full variable domain, its missing parts supplied by reference TRBV7-2 and TRBJ2-3, is GAGVSQSPSNKVTEKGKDVELRCDPISGHTALYWYRQSLGQGLEFLIYFQGNSAPDKSGLPSDRFSAERTGGSVSTLTIQRTQQEDSAVYLCASSLTSLRPDTQYFGPGTRLTVL.

This clonotype came up a few times. The V and J genes are TRBV28 and TRBJ2-7; D not resolved. V lost 2 bases and J 3 bases, leaving 17 bases between the germline ends. This CDR3 comprises 16 residues. CDR1 is MDHEN, CDR2 SYDVKM, per germline. The CDR3 region is CASSLPSYRVGYEQYF. CDR3 DNA sequence: TGTGCCAGCAGTTTACCCTCGTATAGGGTGGGCTACGAGCAGTACTTC. Based on the CDR3 plus reference TRBV28 and TRBJ2-7, the full variable domain is DVKVTQSSRYLVKRTGEKVFLECVQDMDHENMFWYRQDPGLGLRLIYFSYDVKMKEKGDIPEGYSVSREKKERFSLILESASTNQTSMYLCASSLPSYRVGYEQYFGPGTRLTVT.

This clonotype has at least ten counts. The chain employs TRBV20-1 and TRBJ1-3; no reliable D call. Per germline, CDR1 DFQATT and CDR2 SNEGSKA (reference sequence). The germline V and J ends were trimmed by 0 bases and 2 bases, with 11 bases remaining between them. The CDR3 is 15 residues long. In nucleotides, the CDR3 is TGCAGTGCTAGAGATTGGCAGGCAACTGGAAACACCATATATTTT. It specifies CSARDWQATGNTIYF.

This clonotype was observed many times. The chain combines TRBV5-5 with TRBJ1-1, with a possible D match to TRBD1 (5 bases). This CDR3 comprises 16 residues. Germline CDR1 SGHKS, CDR2 YYEKEE (reference sequence). Trimming stripped 1 base from V and 8 bases from J, with 21 bases between. The DNA for the CDR3 is TGTGCCAGCAGCTTGAATTCCCAGGGTGTGGGGAGGGAAGCTTTCTTT. It translates to CASSLNSQGVGREAFF.

This clonotype was seen only a few times. The chain is built from TRBV4-2 and TRBJ2-5; D is unresolved. Germline CDR1 LGHNA, CDR2 YNFKEQ. The CDR3 covers 17 residues. The V end was cut by 0 bases, the J end by 9 bases, with 23 bases between. CDR3 in DNA: TGTGCCAGCAGCCAAGAACCAGCGCCCTTGTCCTCCTCTGCCCAGTACTTC. It encodes CASSQEPAPLSSSAQYF.

This clonotype was recorded a few times. The CDR3, as DNA: TGTGCCAGCAGTGTGGGACGGAACGATGGCTACACCTTC. It is translated as CASSVGRNDGYTF. This sequence joins TRBV6-1 and TRBJ1-2; tentative D call: TRBD1 (5 bases). The V gene's germline CDR1 is MNHNS and CDR2 SASEGT. This CDR3 has 13 amino acids. Trimming shortened V by 4 bases and J by 6 bases, and 12 bases separated the two germline ends.

In this sample, this clonotype turned up a few times. The chain combines TRBV5-4 with TRBJ2-1; possible D gene TRBD2, 7 bases. V was cut by 0 bases and J by 0 bases, with 22 bases left in between. Germline CDR1 and CDR2: SGHNT and YYREEE (reference sequence). The CDR3 has 20 amino acids. The CDR3 DNA sequence: TGTGCCAGCAGCTTGGCCAACAAAGGAGGGGGGGGAAGCTCCTACAATGAGCAGTTCTTC. Protein product: CASSLANKGGGGSSYNEQFF.

This clonotype was counted at least ten times. V is TRBV5-1 and J is TRBJ2-7, with D unclear. The V and J ends lost 3 bases and 2 bases respectively, with 6 bases between them. This CDR3 comprises 12 residues. Germline loops: CDR1 SGHRS, CDR2 YFSETQ. Here the CDR3 reads CASSYDPYEQYF. The CDR3 nucleotides read TGCGCCAGCAGCTATGATCCCTACGAGCAGTACTTC.

To note about this clonotype: Possible read error: a much larger clone is one base away. The chain joins TRBV24-1 to TRBJ2-7, with 7 bases identical to TRBD2. The V and J ends lost 4 bases and 12 bases, in that order; junction bases with no gene match: 17. The length of the CDR3 is 15 residues. The germline gives CDR1 KGHDR, CDR2 SFDVKD. CDR3 protein: CATSEPGTGGSILYF. The CDR3 DNA is TGTGCCACCAGTGAGCCCGGGACTGGCGGGAGTATTTTGTACTTC.

The chain joins TRBV3-1 to TRBJ2-1; TRBD2 matches 13 bases. CDR1 LGHDT and CDR2 YNNKEL come from the germline V gene (reference sequence). This CDR3 spans 17 amino acids. V shed 5 bases and J 5 bases; nucleotides not matched to a gene: 9. This CDR3 is CASSYNPGTSGDNEQFF. The CDR3 region has the DNA TGTGCCAGCAGCTACAACCCCGGGACTAGCGGGGACAATGAGCAGTTCTTC.

This clonotype was seen more than once but under ten times. The rearrangement uses TRBV6-5 and TRBJ2-7; D gene ambiguous. V gave up 2 bases and J gave up 4 bases, with 15 bases separating them. CDR3 length: 15 amino acids. Germline CDR1 is MNHEY and CDR2 is SVGAGI. In DNA form, the CDR3 reads TGTGCCAGCAGTTACGGATCCAGCGAAGGTTACGAGCAGTACTTC. Protein sequence: CASSYGSSEGYEQYF.

The V and J genes are TRBV5-1 and TRBJ2-3; tentatively, D is TRBD2 (6 bases). With 4 bases removed from V and 1 base from J, the gap between germline ends came to 13 bases. CDR1 SGHRS and CDR2 YFSETQ come from the germline V gene. This CDR3 comprises 15 residues. CDR3 sequence: CASSPGGIRTDTQYF. CDR3 in DNA: TGCGCCAGCAGCCCCGGCGGGATACGCACAGATACGCAGTATTTT.

The chain employs TRBV19 and TRBJ1-5; D is unresolved. This CDR3 is built from 16 residues. Trimming took off 3 bases at V and 0 bases at J, with 12 bases between the two ends. From germline, CDR1 is LNHDA and CDR2 SQIVND (reference sequence). The CDR3 sequence is CASSIYSPNSNQPQHF. The DNA of the CDR3 is TGTGCCAGTAGTATCTACAGTCCAAATAGCAATCAGCCCCAGCATTTT. Full variable domain (missing parts from reference TRBV19 and TRBJ1-5): DGGITQSPKYLFRKEGQNVTLSCEQNLNHDAMYWYRQDPGQGLRLIYYSQIVNDFQKGDIAEGYSVSREKKESFPLTVTSAQKNPTAFYLCASSIYSPNSNQPQHFGDGTRLSIL.